Included here is one T cell receptor beta chain sequence, with context. This record comes from a study of T cell changes during pregnancy in multiple sclerosis. Repertoires were generated with immunoSEQ multiplex PCR, while TCRdb's copy carries only in-frame clones and drops some. The sample holds tens of thousands of clones, about 90% seen once. V lost 1 base and J 8 bases, leaving 17 bases between the germline ends. Looked up from germline, CDR1 is SNHLY and CDR2 is FYNNEI. This CDR3 contains 15 residues. The sample was CD8+ T cells from peripheral blood mononuclear cells, taken after pregnancy. This receptor was identified in a female donor with multiple sclerosis, enrolled in a pregnancy study. V gene TRBV2 combines with J gene TRBJ1-1; weak D call: TRBD1 (6 bases). The CDR3 DNA follows: TGTGCCAGCAGTGAAGTGGGGGGGCCTCCAAAGGAAGCTTTCTTT. Its protein is CASSEVGGPPKEAFF.